This T cell receptor (beta chain) was identified during a study of cytomegalovirus exposure and HLA in healthy donors. Study context: Among approximately 400 genotyped donors, more than 65% fell in the Caucasian-associated ancestry cluster. The study's findings and limits: Reportedly, cytomegalovirus status was diagnosed with high sensitivity and specificity.

This CDR3 is 15 amino acids long. Germline assignment: CDR1 SGHRS and CDR2 YFSETQ. Between the trimmed V and J ends, which lost 6 bases and 10 bases, there was a span of 20 bases. The PCR had 60 Vbeta and 13 Jbeta primers. In the original analysis: An analysis that came later counted 80 million or so unique TCR beta chains, approximately 10 million shared. Profiled with immunoSEQ multiplex PCR; TCRdb holds only in-frame clones, not every one. V, J and clone size reflect that table, while D and trimming were determined from the DNA. This repertoire comprises under 70,000 clones; its ten largest clones make up around 10%. Remarks on this clone: The antigen is undetermined.

The sequenced material came from PBMCs. The V gene is TRBV5-1, the J gene TRBJ1-6; TRBD1 is a possible D gene (5 bases). This sequence was found in a man aged 50-60 years in good health and CMV-seropositive. CDR3 bases: TGCGCCAGCAAGATGGGGACCGGGGGGGAATCACCCCTCCACTTT. Its protein product is CASKMGTGGESPLHF.